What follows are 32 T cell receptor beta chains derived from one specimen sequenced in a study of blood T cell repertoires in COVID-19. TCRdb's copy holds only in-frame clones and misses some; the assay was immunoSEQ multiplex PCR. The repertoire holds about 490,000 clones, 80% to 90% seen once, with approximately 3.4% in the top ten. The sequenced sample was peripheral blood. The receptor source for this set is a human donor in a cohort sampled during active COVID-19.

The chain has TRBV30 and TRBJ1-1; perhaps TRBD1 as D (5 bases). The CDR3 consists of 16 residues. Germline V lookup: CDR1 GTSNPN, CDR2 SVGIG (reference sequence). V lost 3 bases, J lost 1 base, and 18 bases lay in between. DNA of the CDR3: TGTGCCTGGAGACTGGGACTTCGATTTGAGAACACTGAAGCTTTCTTT. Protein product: CAWRLGLRFENTEAFF.

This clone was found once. For the CDR3, the DNA is TGTGCCAGTAGTCTGGCTGCCAGGGAGGATCAGCCCCAGCATTTT. Translating gives CASSLAAREDQPQHF. The chain couples TRBV19 to TRBJ1-5, with D possibly matching TRBD1 (5 bases). Germline CDR1 is LNHDA and CDR2 is SQIVND (reference sequence). The CDR3 sequence is 15 residues long. V gave up 5 bases and J gave up 5 bases, with 16 bases separating them.

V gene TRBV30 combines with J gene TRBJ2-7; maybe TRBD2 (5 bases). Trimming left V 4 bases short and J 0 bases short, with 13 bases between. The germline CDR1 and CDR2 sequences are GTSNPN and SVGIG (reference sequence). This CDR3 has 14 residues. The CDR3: CAWTPPGSSYEQYF. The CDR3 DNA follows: TGTGCCTGGACCCCACCGGGGTCCTCCTACGAGCAGTACTTC.

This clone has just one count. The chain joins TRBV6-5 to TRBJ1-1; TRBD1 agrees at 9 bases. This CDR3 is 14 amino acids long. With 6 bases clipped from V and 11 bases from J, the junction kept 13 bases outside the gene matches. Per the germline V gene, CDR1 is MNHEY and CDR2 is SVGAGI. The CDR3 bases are TGTGCCAGCAGACGGGACAGGGATAGGGCCTACGCTTTCTTT. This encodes CASRRDRDRAYAFF.

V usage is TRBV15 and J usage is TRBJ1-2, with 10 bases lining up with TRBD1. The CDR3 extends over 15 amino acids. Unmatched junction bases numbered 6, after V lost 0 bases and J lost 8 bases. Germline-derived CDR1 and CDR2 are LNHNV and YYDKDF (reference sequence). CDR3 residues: CATSREPRDRGGYTF. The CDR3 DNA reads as TGTGCCACCAGCAGAGAGCCCCGGGACAGGGGAGGCTACACCTTC. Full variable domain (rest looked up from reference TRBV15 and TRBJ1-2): DAMVIQNPRYQVTQFGKPVTLSCSQTLNHNVMYWYQQKSSQAPKLLFHYYDKDFNNEADTPDNFQSRRPNTSFCFLDIRSPGLGDTAMYLCATSREPRDRGGYTFGSGTRLTVV.

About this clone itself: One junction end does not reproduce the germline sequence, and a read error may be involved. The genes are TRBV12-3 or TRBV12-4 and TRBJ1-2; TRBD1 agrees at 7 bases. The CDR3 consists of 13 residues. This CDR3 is CANSLRGGLAYTF. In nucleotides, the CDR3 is TGTGCCAACAGTTTAAGAGGGGGCCTTGCCTACACCTTC.

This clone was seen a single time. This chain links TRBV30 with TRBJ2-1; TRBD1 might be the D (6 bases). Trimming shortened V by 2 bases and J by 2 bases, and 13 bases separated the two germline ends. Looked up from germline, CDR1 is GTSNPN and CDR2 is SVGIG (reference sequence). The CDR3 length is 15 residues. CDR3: CAWSSGTMPYNEQFF. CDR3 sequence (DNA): TGTGCCTGGAGTTCAGGGACAATGCCCTACAATGAGCAGTTCTTC.

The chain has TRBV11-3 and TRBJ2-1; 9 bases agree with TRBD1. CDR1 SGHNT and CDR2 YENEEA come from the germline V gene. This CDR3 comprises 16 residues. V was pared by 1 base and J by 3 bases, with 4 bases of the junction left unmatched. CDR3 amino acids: CASSLGGTGNYNEQFF. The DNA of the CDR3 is TGTGCCAGCAGCTTAGGAGGGACAGGGAACTACAATGAGCAGTTCTTC.

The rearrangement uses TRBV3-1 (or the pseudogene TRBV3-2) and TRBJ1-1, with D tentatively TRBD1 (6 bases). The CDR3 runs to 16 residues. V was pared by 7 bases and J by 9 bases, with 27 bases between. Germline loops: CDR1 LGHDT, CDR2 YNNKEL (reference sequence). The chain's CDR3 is CASTAVLRGGGGQAFF. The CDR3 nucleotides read TGTGCCAGCACCGCTGTCCTTAGAGGTGGGGGGGGCCAAGCTTTCTTT.

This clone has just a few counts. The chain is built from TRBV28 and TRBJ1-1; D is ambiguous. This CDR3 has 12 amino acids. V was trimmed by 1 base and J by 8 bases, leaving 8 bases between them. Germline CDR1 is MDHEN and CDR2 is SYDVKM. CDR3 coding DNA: TGTGCCAGCAGTTTATCTCGGTGGGAAGCTTTCTTT. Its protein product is CASSLSRWEAFF. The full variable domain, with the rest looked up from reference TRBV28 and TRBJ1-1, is DVKVTQSSRYLVKRTGEKVFLECVQDMDHENMFWYRQDPGLGLRLIYFSYDVKMKEKGDIPEGYSVSREKKERFSLILESASTNQTSMYLCASSLSRWEAFFGQGTRLTVV.

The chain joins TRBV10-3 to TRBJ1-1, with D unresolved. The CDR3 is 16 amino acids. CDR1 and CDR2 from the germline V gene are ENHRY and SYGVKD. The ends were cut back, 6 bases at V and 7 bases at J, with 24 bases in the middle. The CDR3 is CAIRDVGGKTRGEAFF. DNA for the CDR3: TGTGCCATCAGGGACGTAGGTGGAAAGACGCGGGGTGAAGCTTTCTTT.

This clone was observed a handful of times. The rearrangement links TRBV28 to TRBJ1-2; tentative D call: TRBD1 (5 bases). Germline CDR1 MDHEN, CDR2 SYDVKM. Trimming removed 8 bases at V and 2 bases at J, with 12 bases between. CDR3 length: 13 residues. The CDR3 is CASGAESNYGYTF. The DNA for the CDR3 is TGTGCCAGCGGGGCTGAATCAAACTATGGCTACACCTTC.

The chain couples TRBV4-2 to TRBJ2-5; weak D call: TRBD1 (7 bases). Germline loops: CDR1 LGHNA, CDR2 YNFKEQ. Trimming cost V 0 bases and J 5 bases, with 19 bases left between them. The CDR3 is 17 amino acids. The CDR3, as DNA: TGTGCCAGCAGCCAAGAAATGGCCCATTCAGGGGGGGAGACCCAGTACTTC. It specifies CASSQEMAHSGGETQYF.

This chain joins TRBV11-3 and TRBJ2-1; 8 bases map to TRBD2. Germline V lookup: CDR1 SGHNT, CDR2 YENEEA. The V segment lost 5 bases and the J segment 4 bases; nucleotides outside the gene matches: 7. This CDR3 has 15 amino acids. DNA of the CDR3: TGTGCCAGCAGCCGCGGCGGGGGGTGGTACAATGAGCAGTTCTTC. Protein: CASSRGGGWYNEQFF.

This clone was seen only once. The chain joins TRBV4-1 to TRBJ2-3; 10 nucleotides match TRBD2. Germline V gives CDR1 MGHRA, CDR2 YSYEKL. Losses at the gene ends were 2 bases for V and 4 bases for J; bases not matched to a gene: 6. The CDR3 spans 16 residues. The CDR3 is CASSQFPSGSADTQYF. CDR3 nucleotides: TGCGCCAGCAGCCAATTCCCTAGCGGGAGTGCAGATACGCAGTATTTT.

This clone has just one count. CDR3 sequence (DNA): TGTGCCAGCAGCTACTCTTCAGGGGCCCGGGAGACCCAGTACTTC. It encodes CASSYSSGARETQYF. The chain uses TRBV7-2 and TRBJ2-5; D possibly corresponds to TRBD1 (6 bases). CDR1 and CDR2 (germline): SGHTA, FQGNSA. Trimming stripped 4 bases from V and 5 bases from J, with 17 bases between. This CDR3 is 15 amino acids long.

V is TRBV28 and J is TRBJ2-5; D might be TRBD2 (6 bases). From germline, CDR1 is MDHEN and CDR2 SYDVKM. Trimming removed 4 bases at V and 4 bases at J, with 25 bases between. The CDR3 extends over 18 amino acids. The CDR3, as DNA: TGTGCCAGCAGTTCCATTGGGACTCGGGCAGGGCAACCAGAGACCCAGTACTTC. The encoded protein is CASSSIGTRAGQPETQYF.

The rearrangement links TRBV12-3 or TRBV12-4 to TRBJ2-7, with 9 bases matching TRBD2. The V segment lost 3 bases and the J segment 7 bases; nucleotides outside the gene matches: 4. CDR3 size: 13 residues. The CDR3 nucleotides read TGTGCCAGCAGTTTCAGAACTAGCGGGGAGCAGTACTTC. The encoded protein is CASSFRTSGEQYF.

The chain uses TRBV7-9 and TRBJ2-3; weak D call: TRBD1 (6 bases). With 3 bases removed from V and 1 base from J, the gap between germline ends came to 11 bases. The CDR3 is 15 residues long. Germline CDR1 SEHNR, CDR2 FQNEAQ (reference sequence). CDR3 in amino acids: CASSFQGSRTDTQYF. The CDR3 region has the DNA TGTGCCAGCAGCTTCCAGGGGTCCCGCACAGATACGCAGTATTTT.

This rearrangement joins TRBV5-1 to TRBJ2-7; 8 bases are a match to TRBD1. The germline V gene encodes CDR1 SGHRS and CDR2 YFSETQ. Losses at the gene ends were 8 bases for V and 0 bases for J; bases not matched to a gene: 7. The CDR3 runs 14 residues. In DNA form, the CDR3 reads TGCGCCAGTCGACAGGGGCTAGACTCCTACGAGCAGTACTTC. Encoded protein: CASRQGLDSYEQYF.

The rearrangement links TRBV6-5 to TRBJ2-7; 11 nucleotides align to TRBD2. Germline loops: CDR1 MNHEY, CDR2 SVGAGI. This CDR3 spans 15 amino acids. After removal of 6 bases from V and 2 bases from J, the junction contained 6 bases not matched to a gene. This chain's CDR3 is CASSRTSGRTYEQYF. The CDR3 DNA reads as TGTGCCAGCAGCAGGACTAGCGGGCGTACCTACGAGCAGTACTTC.

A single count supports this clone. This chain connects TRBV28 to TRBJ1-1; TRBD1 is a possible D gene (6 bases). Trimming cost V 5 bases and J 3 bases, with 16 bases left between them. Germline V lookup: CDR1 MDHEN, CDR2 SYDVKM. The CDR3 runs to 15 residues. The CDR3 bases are TGTGCCAGCAGTGAACGACAGGCTGGGCACACTGAAGCTTTCTTT. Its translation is CASSERQAGHTEAFF.

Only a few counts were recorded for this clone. This chain's CDR3 is CASRPGGKANTGELFF. In DNA form, the CDR3 reads TGTGCCAGTAGGCCGGGGGGGAAGGCGAACACCGGGGAGCTGTTTTTT. This rearrangement joins TRBV19 to TRBJ2-2; 8 bases are shared with TRBD2. The CDR3 consists of 16 residues. Losses at the gene ends were 6 bases for V and 0 bases for J; bases not matched to a gene: 6. The germline gives CDR1 LNHDA, CDR2 SQIVND (reference sequence).

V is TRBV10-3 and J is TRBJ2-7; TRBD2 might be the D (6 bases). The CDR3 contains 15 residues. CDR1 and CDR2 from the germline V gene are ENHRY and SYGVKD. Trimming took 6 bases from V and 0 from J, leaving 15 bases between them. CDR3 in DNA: TGTGCCATCAGGGGGGACGGGGGAAGCTCCTACGAGCAGTACTTC. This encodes CAIRGDGGSSYEQYF.

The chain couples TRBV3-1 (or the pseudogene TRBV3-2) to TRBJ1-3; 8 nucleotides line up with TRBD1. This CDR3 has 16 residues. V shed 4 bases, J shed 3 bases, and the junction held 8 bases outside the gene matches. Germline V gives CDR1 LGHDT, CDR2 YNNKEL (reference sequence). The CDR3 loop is CASSPKGQGGGNTIYF. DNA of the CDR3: TGTGCCAGCAGCCCTAAAGGACAGGGCGGTGGAAACACCATATATTTT.

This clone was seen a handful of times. CDR3 nucleotide sequence: TGTGCCAGCAGAAAACAGACAGGGCTCCAACCTGAAGCTTTCTTT. Translated, it gives CASRKQTGLQPEAFF. This rearrangement joins TRBV7-9 to TRBJ1-1; TRBD1 matches 7 bases. This CDR3 has 15 amino acids. The germline V gene has CDR1 SEHNR and CDR2 FQNEAQ (reference sequence). V was pared by 6 bases and J by 6 bases, with 13 bases of the junction left unmatched.

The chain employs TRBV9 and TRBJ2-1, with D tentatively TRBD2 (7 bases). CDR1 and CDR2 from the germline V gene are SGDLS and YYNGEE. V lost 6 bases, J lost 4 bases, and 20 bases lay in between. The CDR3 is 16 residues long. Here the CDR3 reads CASTKEAGAAYNEQFF. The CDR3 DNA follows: TGTGCCAGCACTAAAGAGGCGGGGGCGGCTTACAATGAGCAGTTCTTC. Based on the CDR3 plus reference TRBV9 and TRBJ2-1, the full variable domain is DSGVTQTPKHLITATGQRVTLRCSPRSGDLSVYWYQQSLDQGLQFLIQYYNGEERAKGNILERFSAQQFPDLHSELNLSSLELGDSALYFCASTKEAGAAYNEQFFGPGTRLTVL.

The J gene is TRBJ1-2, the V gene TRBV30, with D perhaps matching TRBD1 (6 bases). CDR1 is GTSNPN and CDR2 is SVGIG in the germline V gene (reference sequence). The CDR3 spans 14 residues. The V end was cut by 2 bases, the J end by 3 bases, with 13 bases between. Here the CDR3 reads CAWSRGATYYGYTF. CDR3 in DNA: TGTGCCTGGAGTCGGGGGGCAACCTACTATGGCTACACCTTC.

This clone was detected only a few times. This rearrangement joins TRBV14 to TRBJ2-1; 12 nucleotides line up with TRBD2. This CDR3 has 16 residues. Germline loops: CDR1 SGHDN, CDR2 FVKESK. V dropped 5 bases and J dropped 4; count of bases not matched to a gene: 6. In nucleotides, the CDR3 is TGTGCCAGCAGCTCACCTAGCGGGAGGGTGTACAATGAGCAGTTCTTC. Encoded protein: CASSSPSGRVYNEQFF.

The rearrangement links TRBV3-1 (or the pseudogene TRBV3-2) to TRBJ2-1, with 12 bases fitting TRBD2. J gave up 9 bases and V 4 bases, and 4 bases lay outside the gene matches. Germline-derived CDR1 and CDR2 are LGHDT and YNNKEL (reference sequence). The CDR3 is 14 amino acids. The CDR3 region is CASSRLAGAFEQFF. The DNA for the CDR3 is TGTGCCAGCAGCCGACTAGCGGGAGCGTTTGAGCAGTTCTTC.

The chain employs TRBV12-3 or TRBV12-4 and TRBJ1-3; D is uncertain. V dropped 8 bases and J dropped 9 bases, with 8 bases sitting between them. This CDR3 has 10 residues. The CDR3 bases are TGTGCCAGCCATCTTAGCACCATATATTTT. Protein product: CASHLSTIYF.

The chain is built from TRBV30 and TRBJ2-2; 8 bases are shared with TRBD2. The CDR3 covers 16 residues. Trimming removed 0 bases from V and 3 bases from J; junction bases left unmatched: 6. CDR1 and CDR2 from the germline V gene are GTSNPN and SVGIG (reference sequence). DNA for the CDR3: TGTGCCTGGAGTGTACTTCGGCGGGAGGACACCGGGGAGCTGTTTTTT. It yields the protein CAWSVLRREDTGELFF.